The 14 T cell receptor beta chains reported below all come from one sample, sequenced in a study of blood T cell repertoires in COVID-19. Data came from immunoSEQ multiplex PCR; TCRdb stores just in-frame clones and leaves some out. The sample has approximately 120,000 clones, approximately 81% seen once. Sequencing was performed on peripheral blood. Receptor source: a man aged 55 to 70 with acute or convalescent COVID-19.

This clone was observed once. This chain links TRBV4-1 with TRBJ1-5; 11 bases line up with TRBD1. The CDR3 has 18 residues. After removal of 4 bases from V and 1 base from J, the junction contained 9 bases not matched to a gene. Germline CDR1 and CDR2: MGHRA and YSYEKL. In nucleotides, the CDR3 is TGCGCCAGCAGCCGCGGGACAGGGGGTTGGGAGAGCAATCAGCCCCAGCATTTT. Residues: CASSRGTGGWESNQPQHF.

This clone was recorded only once. V and J are TRBV4-2 and TRBJ1-6, with D perhaps TRBD1 (5 bases). CDR1 is LGHNA and CDR2 is YNFKEQ in the germline V gene. This CDR3 spans 19 amino acids. With 0 bases removed from V and 0 bases from J, the gap between germline ends came to 15 bases. The CDR3 DNA reads as TGTGCCAGCAGCCAAGAAGACAGAGTAATTAGCTCCTATAATTCACCCCTCCACTTT. This translates into CASSQEDRVISSYNSPLHF.

CDR3 amino acids: CASSEAGSGGYKNIQYF. CDR3 DNA sequence: TGTGCCAGCAGTGAAGCTGGGTCAGGGGGCTACAAAAACATTCAGTACTTC. The chain recombines TRBV6-1 with TRBJ2-4, with 8 bases aligning to TRBD1. Germline-derived CDR1 and CDR2 are MNHNS and SASEGT. There are 17 residues in the CDR3. V gave up 0 bases and J gave up 3 bases; unmatched junction bases: 7.

This clone was detected once. This chain joins TRBV6-6 and TRBJ1-4; 9 bases agree with TRBD1. V lost 5 bases, J lost 5 bases, and 9 bases stayed unmatched. The V gene's germline CDR1 is MNHNY and CDR2 SVGAGI (reference sequence). The CDR3 runs to 16 residues. CDR3 sequence reads: CASSRQSDRGNEKLFF. The DNA of the CDR3 is TGTGCCAGCAGTCGGCAATCGGACAGGGGAAATGAAAAACTGTTTTTT.

The gene calls are TRBV5-4 and TRBJ1-1, with D tentatively TRBD1 (6 bases). Germline CDR1 and CDR2: SGHNT and YYREEE (reference sequence). This CDR3 comprises 16 residues. Deletions cut 0 bases from V and 1 base from J, with 13 bases between. The CDR3 loop reads CASSLGSRGKNTEAFF. DNA for the CDR3: TGTGCCAGCAGCTTGGGAAGCAGGGGAAAGAACACTGAAGCTTTCTTT. Looking up the rest from reference TRBV5-4 and TRBJ1-1 gives the full variable domain: ETGVTQSPTHLIKTRGQQVTLRCSSQSGHNTVSWYQQALGQGPQFIFQYYREEENGRGNFPPRFSGLQFPNYSSELNVNALELDDSALYLCASSLGSRGKNTEAFFGQGTRLTVV.

The chain links TRBV2 to TRBJ1-6; TRBD1 is a possible D gene (6 bases). The CDR3 is 13 amino acids. The germline V and J ends were trimmed by 3 bases and 10 bases, with 10 bases remaining between them. Germline lookup yields CDR1 SNHLY and CDR2 FYNNEI. The DNA of the CDR3 is TGTGCCAGCAGTGAGGGGGCCGGGTCACCCCTCCACTTT. It codes for CASSEGAGSPLHF.

This chain joins TRBV24-1 and TRBJ2-5; 11 nucleotides align to TRBD1. This CDR3 is 16 amino acids long. V shed 3 bases, J shed 5 bases, and the junction held 7 bases outside the gene matches. Germline-derived CDR1 and CDR2 are KGHDR and SFDVKD. CDR3 sequence (DNA): TGTGCCACCAGTGATCGCCGGGACAGGGGGGGGGAGACCCAGTACTTC. Translated, it gives CATSDRRDRGGETQYF.

The chain carries TRBV7-2 and TRBJ1-5, with TRBD1 identical over 9 bases. V lost 5 bases to trimming and J lost 5 bases; unmatched junction nucleotides: 7. This CDR3 is built from 15 residues. Germline V gives CDR1 SGHTA, CDR2 FQGNSA. In DNA, the CDR3 is TGTGCCAGCAGCAGAGAACAGGGGGCTCATCAGCCCCAGCATTTT. Its translation is CASSREQGAHQPQHF.

The J gene is TRBJ1-1, the V gene TRBV29-1; D is undetermined. V was shortened by 7 bases and J by 0 bases, with 12 bases between the two germline ends. The germline gives CDR1 SQVTM, CDR2 ANQGSEA. The CDR3 consists of 13 residues. This CDR3 reads CSGRTDMNTEAFF. In DNA, the CDR3 is TGCAGCGGGCGAACTGACATGAACACTGAAGCTTTCTTT.

The chain uses TRBV18 and TRBJ2-1, with 9 bases fitting TRBD1. The length of the CDR3 is 15 residues. Germline loops: CDR1 KGHSH, CDR2 LQKENI. Losses at the gene ends were 5 bases for V and 3 bases for J; bases not matched to a gene: 5. The CDR3 bases are TGTGCCAGCTCAACGACAGGGGGGGACTACAATGAGCAGTTCTTC. This gives the protein CASSTTGGDYNEQFF.

The chain is built from TRBV30 and TRBJ1-3; 7 bases are a match to TRBD1. There are 15 residues in the CDR3. CDR1 and CDR2 (germline): GTSNPN, SVGIG (reference sequence). After removal of 7 bases from V and 0 bases from J, the junction contained 9 bases not matched to a gene. CDR3 in DNA: TGTGCCTCCCTTCGGGGACAGTTCTCTGGAAACACCATATATTTT. Residues: CASLRGQFSGNTIYF.

This clone showed up just once. V gene TRBV5-1 combines with J gene TRBJ2-5; maybe TRBD1 (5 bases). CDR1 is SGHRS, CDR2 YFSETQ, per germline. V shed 3 bases and J shed 4 bases, with 13 bases lying between them. The CDR3 length is 14 residues. The CDR3 nucleotides read TGCGCCAGCAGCTGGATGGGGCAGTCAGAGACCCAGTACTTC. It is translated as CASSWMGQSETQYF. Filled out from reference TRBV5-1 and TRBJ2-5, the complete variable domain reads KAGVTQTPRYLIKTRGQQVTLSCSPISGHRSVSWYQQTPGQGLQFLFEYFSETQRNKGNFPGRFSGRQFSNSRSEMNVSTLELGDSALYLCASSWMGQSETQYFGPGTRLLVL.

V and J are TRBV7-2 and TRBJ2-1, with 10 nucleotides matching TRBD2. Germline assignment: CDR1 SGHTA and CDR2 FQGNSA. Trimming removed 5 bases from V and 7 bases from J; junction bases left unmatched: 14. The CDR3 has 17 residues. CDR3: CASSPKWRAGGPNEQFF. The CDR3 DNA reads as TGTGCCAGCAGCCCGAAGTGGCGAGCGGGAGGGCCTAATGAGCAGTTCTTC.

The chain recombines TRBV7-9 with TRBJ1-6; 7 bases line up with TRBD1. This CDR3 spans 14 amino acids. Germline V gives CDR1 SEHNR, CDR2 FQNEAQ (reference sequence). J lost 9 bases, V lost 5 bases, and 7 bases had no gene match. Here the CDR3 DNA reads TGTGCCAGCAGCCAAGGGGGCGACGTTTCACCCCTCCACTTT. Translation: CASSQGGDVSPLHF.